These 27 T cell receptor beta chains came from one sample sequenced in a study of cytomegalovirus exposure and HLA in healthy donors. Primers for the PCR totalled 60 Vbeta and 13 Jbeta. The assay was immunoSEQ multiplex PCR, and TCRdb's table has in-frame clones only and misses some. The sample consists of some 200,000 clones, about three quarters of them appearing once. Material: PBMCs. Receptors originate from a man between 35 and 55 years old in good health and CMV-seronegative.

The J gene is TRBJ2-5, the V gene TRBV12-5, with D possibly TRBD1 on 8 matching bases. The germline V gene has CDR1 LGHNT and CDR2 FRNRAP. The CDR3 contains 14 residues. Trimming cost V 6 bases and J 5 bases, with 16 bases left between them. The CDR3, as DNA: TGTGCTAGTGGGGGGGGGACAGGCGGGGAGACCCAGTACTTC. Translating it yields CASGGGTGGETQYF.

The DNA for the CDR3 is TGTGCCAGCAGCCAGGACAGGAACCATCAGCCCCAGCATTTT. Translating gives CASSQDRNHQPQHF. V and J are TRBV28 and TRBJ1-5; the match to TRBD1 covers 7 bases. Germline V gene data show CDR1 as MDHEN and CDR2 as SYDVKM. The V gene end was trimmed by 6 bases and the J gene end by 5 bases; junction bases not matched to a gene: 7. There are 14 residues in the CDR3.

This sequence joins TRBV7-8 and TRBJ1-1, with 7 positions matching TRBD1. Germline V gene data show CDR1 as SGHVS and CDR2 as FQNEAQ. The CDR3 runs 13 residues. Losses at the gene ends were 5 bases for V and 5 bases for J; bases not matched to a gene: 5. The DNA for the CDR3 is TGTGCCAGCAGCGACAGGGTGGGGACTGAAGCTTTCTTT. It is translated as CASSDRVGTEAFF.

This clone occurred a few times. The chain uses TRBV18 and TRBJ2-3; 8 positions match TRBD2. Germline CDR1 and CDR2: KGHSH and LQKENI. Germline trimming cut 3 bases from V and 5 bases from J; bases unmatched to any gene: 10. The length of the CDR3 is 16 residues. The CDR3 nucleotides read TGTGCCAGCTCACCCTTAGCGGGGATGCGGGGAGATACGCAGTATTTT. This gives the protein CASSPLAGMRGDTQYF. The variable domain in full, completed from reference TRBV18 and TRBJ2-3, reads NAGVMQNPRHLVRRRGQEARLRCSPMKGHSHVYWYRQLPEEGLKFMVYLQKENIIDESGMPKERFSAEFPKEGPSILRIQQVVRGDSAAYFCASSPLAGMRGDTQYFGPGTRLTVL.

As concerns this clone: This sample includes further DNA sequences coding for the same CDR3. The chain has TRBV6-5 and TRBJ1-1; D is uncertain. Trimming removed 6 bases from V and 1 base from J, with 6 bases in between. This CDR3 is built from 12 residues. Germline CDR1 reads MNHEY; CDR2 reads SVGAGI. CDR3 protein: CASSPGNTEAFF. The CDR3 DNA follows: TGTGCCAGCAGCCCGGGGAACACTGAAGCTTTCTTT.

The chain recombines TRBV4-1 with TRBJ2-1; tentatively, D is TRBD2 (5 bases). The length of the CDR3 is 18 residues. Trimming took 3 bases from V and 0 from J, leaving 18 bases between them. Germline V gene lookup returns CDR1 MGHRA and CDR2 YSYEKL. Here the CDR3 DNA reads TGCGCCAGCAGCCACCTACTGGGAGTGGGAAGCTCCTACAATGAGCAGTTCTTC. The encoded protein is CASSHLLGVGSSYNEQFF.

The chain combines TRBV9 with TRBJ2-1; weak D call: TRBD1 (5 bases). The CDR3 totals 13 residues. Germline assignment: CDR1 SGDLS and CDR2 YYNGEE. Trimming took 0 bases from V and 8 from J, leaving 9 bases between them. The CDR3 DNA follows: TGTGCCAGCAGCGTAGTAGGGGCCCATGAGCAGTTCTTC. Its translation: CASSVVGAHEQFF.

The chain recombines TRBV2 with TRBJ1-5; weak D call: TRBD1 (6 bases). Deletions cut 8 bases from V and 1 base from J, with 15 bases between. The CDR3 sequence is 15 residues long. From germline, CDR1 is SNHLY and CDR2 FYNNEI. The DNA for the CDR3 is TGTGCCAGCCTTCAAGGGGGACCCAGCAATCAGCCCCAGCATTTT. Its protein is CASLQGGPSNQPQHF.

V usage is TRBV11-2 and J usage is TRBJ2-1; a weak D match, TRBD2 (6 bases). V was pared by 5 bases and J by 3 bases, with 20 bases between. CDR3 length: 17 amino acids. The V gene's germline CDR1 is SGHAT and CDR2 FQNNGV. CDR3 nucleotide sequence: TGTGCCAGCAGCCCGAGCACTGGGACTGCAATCTACAATGAGCAGTTCTTC. Translation gives CASSPSTGTAIYNEQFF.

Here the CDR3 DNA reads TGTGCCAGCAGCTTAGTAACTATACGCAGGGGTGAGCAGTTCTTC. Residues: CASSLVTIRRGEQFF. The V and J genes are TRBV11-2 and TRBJ2-1, with a tentative D call TRBD1 (6 bases). Germline CDR1 is SGHAT and CDR2 is FQNNGV. V lost 1 base and J 9 bases, leaving 16 bases between the germline ends. There are 15 residues in the CDR3.

This chain connects TRBV6-1 to TRBJ1-2, with 11 bases fitting TRBD1. CDR3 length: 15 amino acids. The germline CDR1 and CDR2 sequences are MNHNS and SASEGT. V lost 3 bases to trimming and J lost 2 bases; unmatched junction nucleotides: 2. The CDR3 DNA is TGTGCCAGCAGTGAGGGGGACAGGGGGAACTATGGCTACACCTTC. Translated, it gives CASSEGDRGNYGYTF.

This chain links TRBV9 with TRBJ2-5; D remains ambiguous. Trimming cost V 0 bases and J 2 bases, with 8 bases left between them. CDR1 is SGDLS and CDR2 is YYNGEE in the germline V gene. The CDR3 totals 14 residues. CDR3 sequence reads: CASSVGPLQETQYF. The CDR3 nucleotides read TGTGCCAGCAGCGTAGGCCCACTTCAAGAGACCCAGTACTTC.

The chain has TRBV6-4 and TRBJ2-3, with D uncertain. Germline V gene sequence: CDR1 MRHNA, CDR2 SNTAGT. The CDR3 runs to 14 residues. V was shortened by 3 bases and J by 0 bases, with 7 bases between the two germline ends. CDR3 nucleotide sequence: TGTGCCAGCAGTGATGCCAGTAGCACAGATACGCAGTATTTT. The encoded protein is CASSDASSTDTQYF.

The rearrangement links TRBV19 to TRBJ1-1, with D unclear. The germline gives CDR1 LNHDA, CDR2 SQIVND (reference sequence). V dropped 6 bases and J dropped 4 bases, with 12 bases sitting between them. The CDR3 loop spans 13 amino acids. The CDR3 loop is CASRRERSTEAFF. For the CDR3, the DNA is TGTGCCAGTAGGAGAGAAAGGAGCACTGAAGCTTTCTTT.

J is TRBJ2-7 and V is TRBV2; possibly TRBD1 for D (5 bases). Trimming stripped 5 bases from V and 7 bases from J, with 21 bases between. Germline lookup yields CDR1 SNHLY and CDR2 FYNNEI. This CDR3 comprises 15 residues. CDR3 protein: CASSFTQTSPGEQYF. The CDR3 DNA follows: TGTGCCAGCAGTTTCACTCAGACCTCTCCAGGGGAGCAGTACTTC.

This clone was counted a single time. This chain connects TRBV30 to TRBJ2-7; a weak D match, TRBD1 (6 bases). CDR3 length: 12 amino acids. Per germline, CDR1 GTSNPN and CDR2 SVGIG (reference sequence). V was shortened by 5 bases and J by 2 bases, with 10 bases between the two germline ends. The CDR3 nucleotides read TGTGCCTGGTCAGGGGCGGCCTACGAGCAGTACTTC. This codes for CAWSGAAYEQYF.

V is TRBV2 and J is TRBJ2-7; weak D call: TRBD1 (5 bases). Trimming shortened V by 7 bases and J by 2 bases, and 12 bases separated the two germline ends. Germline CDR1 reads SNHLY; CDR2 reads FYNNEI. There are 13 residues in the CDR3. The CDR3 nucleotides are TGTGCCAGCATAATTGACAGTGCCTACGAGCAGTACTTC. Translated: CASIIDSAYEQYF.

The chain recombines TRBV18 with TRBJ1-3; perhaps TRBD1 as D (6 bases). Trimming removed 3 bases at V and 3 bases at J, with 15 bases between. The CDR3 contains 16 residues. Germline assignment: CDR1 KGHSH and CDR2 LQKENI. CDR3 amino acids: CASSPTKGELGNTIYF. The CDR3 bases are TGTGCCAGCTCACCGACTAAGGGGGAACTTGGAAACACCATATATTTT.

The CDR3 coding sequence is TGTGCCAGCAGTTTCGGAGGGATACTTGCAACTAATGAAAAACTGTTTTTT. Its protein product is CASSFGGILATNEKLFF. The rearrangement links TRBV28 to TRBJ1-4; no clear D. The CDR3 has 17 amino acids. V shed 3 bases and J shed 0 bases, with 14 bases lying between them. Germline V gene data show CDR1 as MDHEN and CDR2 as SYDVKM.

This chain connects TRBV30 to TRBJ2-3; D may be TRBD1 (6 bases). V lost 1 base to trimming and J lost 3 bases, with 11 bases between them. The CDR3 length is 14 residues. Germline V gives CDR1 GTSNPN, CDR2 SVGIG (reference sequence). Written as DNA, the CDR3 is TGTGCCTGGAGTGATTCAACAGGGACAGATACGCAGTATTTT. Its protein is CAWSDSTGTDTQYF.

This chain uses TRBV7-3 with TRBJ1-4; D may be TRBD1 (5 bases). V shed 3 bases and J shed 5 bases, with 10 bases lying between them. The germline V gene encodes CDR1 SGHTA and CDR2 FQGTGA. This CDR3 region has 14 residues. CDR3 sequence reads: CASSFLRGNEKLFF. In DNA, the CDR3 is TGTGCCAGCAGCTTCCTGCGGGGGAATGAAAAACTGTTTTTT.

As to this clone: This same CDR3 is encoded by further DNA sequences in the sample. The CDR3 bases are TGTGCCAGCAGCCTATCCTACGAGCAGTACTTC. Amino acids: CASSLSYEQYF. The chain links TRBV7-2 to TRBJ2-7, with D uncertain. The CDR3 consists of 11 residues. Germline assignment: CDR1 SGHTA and CDR2 FQGNSA. V dropped 5 bases and J dropped 1 base, with 3 bases sitting between them.

J is TRBJ2-7 and V is TRBV5-1; D is perhaps TRBD1 (5 bases). V was cut by 5 bases and J by 0 bases, with 9 bases left in between. The germline gives CDR1 SGHRS, CDR2 YFSETQ. The CDR3 totals 13 residues. In DNA, the CDR3 is TGCGCCAGCAGTTCGGACAACTCCTACGAGCAGTACTTC. Protein: CASSSDNSYEQYF.

This clone was recorded only once. The rearrangement links TRBV28 to TRBJ1-3, with a possible D match to TRBD1 (5 bases). V shed 5 bases and J shed 0 bases, with 26 bases lying between them. Germline CDR1 reads MDHEN; CDR2 reads SYDVKM. The CDR3 sequence is 20 residues long. The CDR3 region is CASSPGRHRRPTDSGNTIYF. The CDR3 bases are TGTGCCAGCAGTCCAGGAAGACACCGCCGGCCGACAGACTCTGGAAACACCATATATTTT.

J is TRBJ1-2 and V is TRBV25-1, with 9 bases matching TRBD1. The V and J ends lost 5 bases and 8 bases, in that order; junction bases with no gene match: 6. The germline gives CDR1 MGHDK, CDR2 SYGVNS. The CDR3 sequence is 13 residues long. CDR3: CASSYRGLEGYTF. The CDR3 DNA reads as TGTGCCAGCAGTTACAGGGGGCTTGAAGGCTACACCTTC.

V is TRBV4-3 and J is TRBJ2-1; D is perhaps TRBD2 (6 bases). This CDR3 has 15 amino acids. V lost 0 bases and J lost 5, with 11 bases in between. Germline V gene sequence: CDR1 LGHNA, CDR2 YSLEER. The CDR3 here is CASSQEGTLHNEQFF. CDR3 sequence (DNA): TGCGCCAGCAGCCAAGAGGGGACTCTTCACAATGAGCAGTTCTTC.

The chain combines TRBV30 with TRBJ2-2; 12 bases map to TRBD1. The CDR3 has 15 amino acids. CDR1 GTSNPN and CDR2 SVGIG come from the germline V gene (reference sequence). Germline trimming cut 2 bases from V and 7 bases from J; bases unmatched to any gene: 5. The CDR3 DNA reads as TGTGCCTGGAGTCCCGGGACAGGGGGCTTCGGGGAGCTGTTTTTT. The encoded protein is CAWSPGTGGFGELFF.